The 28 T cell receptor beta chains in this list originate from one sample, sequenced in a study of shared T cell receptors in the human thymus. Here immunoSEQ multiplex PCR was the method, and the copy in TCRdb shows in-frame clones only, minus some. The table has hundreds of thousands of clones, roughly 86% seen once. The data also belong to a second study, concerning human thymus T cells.

Sequencing was performed on thymocytes. These receptors came from a boy younger than two with a congenital heart defect.

V and J are TRBV5-4 and TRBJ2-3; 16 bases match TRBD2. Trimming cost V 4 bases and J 5 bases; bases outside gene matches: 10. CDR1 and CDR2 from the germline V gene are SGHNT and YYREEE (reference sequence). The CDR3 is 18 residues long. In DNA, the CDR3 is TGTGCCAGCAGCCCGACGGCTGGGACTAGCGGGAGGGTAGATACGCAGTATTTT. Protein: CASSPTAGTSGRVDTQYF. Supplemented by reference TRBV5-4 and TRBJ2-3, the full variable domain reads ETGVTQSPTHLIKTRGQQVTLRCSSQSGHNTVSWYQQALGQGPQFIFQYYREEENGRGNFPPRFSGLQFPNYSSELNVNALELDDSALYLCASSPTAGTSGRVDTQYFGPGTRLTVL.

CDR3 amino acids: CASSRRVGQPQHF. The CDR3 DNA reads as TGTGCCAGCAGTCGGAGGGTAGGTCAGCCCCAGCATTTT. The chain has TRBV28 and TRBJ1-5; no reliable D call. The CDR3 covers 13 residues. V lost 5 bases and J 6 bases, leaving 11 bases between the germline ends. Germline lookup yields CDR1 MDHEN and CDR2 SYDVKM.

V usage is TRBV29-1 and J usage is TRBJ1-2; D is unresolved. The CDR3 is made up of 11 amino acids. Trimming took off 7 bases at V and 3 bases at J, with 9 bases between the two ends. Germline V gene data show CDR1 as SQVTM and CDR2 as ANQGSEA. DNA for the CDR3: TGCAGCGCCGTCACTGACTATGGCTACACCTTC. This translates into CSAVTDYGYTF.

This rearrangement joins TRBV7-2 to TRBJ2-2; unclear D gene. The CDR3 totals 16 residues. The germline gives CDR1 SGHTA, CDR2 FQGNSA. V shed 6 bases and J shed 3 bases, with 17 bases lying between them. The chain's CDR3 is CASRAIGLEDTGELFF. For the CDR3, the DNA is TGTGCCAGCAGGGCCATAGGCCTTGAGGACACCGGGGAGCTGTTTTTT.

The chain employs TRBV5-1 and TRBJ2-2; D may be TRBD2 (6 bases). V lost 2 bases and J lost 4, with 9 bases in between. The CDR3 is 14 amino acids. The germline V gene has CDR1 SGHRS and CDR2 YFSETQ. The CDR3: CASSFRECTGELFF. The CDR3 bases are TGCGCCAGCAGCTTCCGGGAGTGCACCGGGGAGCTGTTTTTT.

V usage is TRBV7-9 and J usage is TRBJ2-3; TRBD2 aligns across 7 bases. Germline CDR1 reads SEHNR; CDR2 reads FQNEAQ (reference sequence). The CDR3 is 15 amino acids. The V and J ends lost 5 bases and 4 bases, in that order; junction bases with no gene match: 9. The CDR3 here is CASSRAGRKPDTQYF. Here the CDR3 DNA reads TGTGCCAGCAGCCGAGCGGGAAGGAAGCCAGATACGCAGTATTTT.

This clone showed up just once. V and J are TRBV6-1 and TRBJ2-7; no clear D. CDR1 MNHNS and CDR2 SASEGT come from the germline V gene. The CDR3 consists of 14 residues. Trimming stripped 7 bases from V and 2 bases from J, with 15 bases between. CDR3 in DNA: TGTGCCAGCACAGACGCCCCGGAGACCTACGAGCAGTACTTC. Its protein is CASTDAPETYEQYF.

The J gene is TRBJ2-7, the V gene TRBV5-4; a possible D gene is TRBD1 (6 bases). Germline loops: CDR1 SGHNT, CDR2 YYREEE (reference sequence). V lost 0 bases and J 5 bases, leaving 9 bases between the germline ends. The CDR3 is made up of 13 amino acids. CDR3 DNA sequence: TGTGCCAGCAGCTTGGGCAGGGGTAACGAGCAGTACTTC. The encoded protein is CASSLGRGNEQYF.

The table lists this clone with a count of one. The V call is TRBV11-2, the J call TRBJ2-1, with D perhaps matching TRBD2 (6 bases). Germline values: CDR1 SGHAT, CDR2 FQNNGV. V was clipped by 0 bases and J by 6 bases, with 18 bases between them. The CDR3 runs 17 residues. This CDR3 reads CASSLELSGLSLNEQFF. The CDR3 region has the DNA TGTGCCAGCAGCTTAGAGTTATCGGGACTTTCCCTCAATGAGCAGTTCTTC.

This clone was picked up a small number of times. The gene calls are TRBV6-6 and TRBJ2-7; possibly TRBD2 for D (5 bases). Germline assignment: CDR1 MNHNY and CDR2 SVGAGI (reference sequence). The CDR3 is made up of 14 amino acids. The germline V and J ends were trimmed by 7 bases and 6 bases, with 19 bases remaining between them. CDR3 sequence: CASMRTPGVVEQYF. The CDR3 DNA reads TGTGCCAGCATGAGGACGCCCGGGGTGGTCGAGCAGTACTTC.

V and J are TRBV29-1 and TRBJ2-1, with 9 nucleotides matching TRBD2. The V gene's germline CDR1 is SQVTM and CDR2 ANQGSEA. With V trimmed by 7 bases and J by 5 bases, 6 bases remained unmatched. This CDR3 is built from 13 residues. The CDR3 is CSGVAGEHNEQFF. The CDR3 region has the DNA TGCAGCGGTGTAGCGGGGGAGCACAATGAGCAGTTCTTC.

CDR3 sequence: CASSWGRAGGSREQYF. In DNA form, the CDR3 reads TGCGCCAGCAGCTGGGGGAGGGCGGGAGGTAGCCGGGAGCAGTACTTC. V usage is TRBV5-1 and J usage is TRBJ2-7; TRBD2 aligns across 8 bases. The CDR3 extends over 16 amino acids. Germline CDR1 reads SGHRS; CDR2 reads YFSETQ. V gave up 3 bases and J gave up 7 bases; unmatched junction bases: 15.

The CDR3 nucleotides read TGTGCCACCAGCAGAGTGAGAAGGATACAGGGTCGACCCGAATGGAGCTCCTACAATGAGCAGTTCTTC. This gives the protein CATSRVRRIQGRPEWSSYNEQFF. This rearrangement joins TRBV15 to TRBJ2-1, with D maybe TRBD1 (6 bases). In germline, CDR1 is LNHNV, CDR2 YYDKDF (reference sequence). Trimming left V 1 base short and J 0 bases short, with 31 bases between. The CDR3 has 23 amino acids.

The V and J genes are TRBV28 and TRBJ2-1, with 9 positions matching TRBD1. The CDR3 has 17 amino acids. Germline V gives CDR1 MDHEN, CDR2 SYDVKM. After removal of 2 bases from V and 4 bases from J, the junction contained 9 bases not matched to a gene. DNA of the CDR3: TGTGCCAGCAGTTTACGCCCAGGACAGGGGAGTTACAATGAGCAGTTCTTC. Protein sequence: CASSLRPGQGSYNEQFF.

V gene TRBV11-2 combines with J gene TRBJ2-6, with D possibly matching TRBD1 (5 bases). The V gene's germline CDR1 is SGHAT and CDR2 FQNNGV. V was trimmed by 2 bases and J by 4 bases, leaving 9 bases between them. The CDR3 covers 15 residues. CDR3 nucleotide sequence: TGTGCCAGCAGCTTAAAGGGGAACGGGGCCAACGTCCTGACTTTC. Its protein product is CASSLKGNGANVLTF.

The chain links TRBV7-9 to TRBJ1-1, with a tentative D call TRBD1 (5 bases). Germline V gives CDR1 SEHNR, CDR2 FQNEAQ (reference sequence). Trimming removed 2 bases from V and 10 bases from J, with 11 bases in between. CDR3 length: 12 amino acids. Here the CDR3 reads CASSLNVDRAFF. The CDR3 nucleotides read TGTGCCAGCAGCTTAAACGTCGACAGAGCTTTCTTT.

This clone was counted a single time. The J gene is TRBJ2-1, the V gene TRBV13; no firm D call. V was pared by 7 bases and J by 4 bases, with 17 bases between. The CDR3 consists of 15 residues. Germline CDR1 and CDR2: PRHDT and FYEKMQ (reference sequence). The CDR3 DNA reads TGTGCCAGCACCTTGCTTGTGGGCCATTACAATGAGCAGTTCTTC. Amino acid sequence: CASTLLVGHYNEQFF. The full variable domain, in which reference TRBV13 and TRBJ2-1 provide the parts outside the CDR3, is AAGVIQSPRHLIKEKRETATLKCYPIPRHDTVYWYQQGPGQDPQFLISFYEKMQSDKGSIPDRFSAQQFSDYHSELNMSSLELGDSALYFCASTLLVGHYNEQFFGPGTRLTVL.

The count of this clone is one. The chain carries TRBV9 and TRBJ1-1; 12 bases agree with TRBD1. Losses at the gene ends were 2 bases for V and 11 bases for J; bases not matched to a gene: 13. CDR1 is SGDLS, CDR2 YYNGEE, per germline. The length of the CDR3 is 16 residues. CDR3 nucleotide sequence: TGTGCCAGCAGCGTGGGAACCGGGACAGGGGGCTATCGGGCTTTCTTT. Amino acid sequence: CASSVGTGTGGYRAFF.

The chain has TRBV27 and TRBJ1-6; tentative D call: TRBD1 (5 bases). Germline-derived CDR1 and CDR2 are MNHEY and SMNVEV (reference sequence). V gave up 5 bases and J gave up 8 bases, with 16 bases separating them. The length of the CDR3 is 15 residues. The chain's CDR3 is CASSPRPGGDSPLHF. The CDR3 region has the DNA TGTGCCAGCAGTCCCAGGCCGGGGGGGGATTCACCCCTCCACTTT.

The chain carries TRBV29-1 and TRBJ2-1; the match to TRBD1 covers 11 bases. CDR3 length: 16 residues. The ends lost 0 bases at V and 5 bases at J; junction bases unmatched: 6. Germline lookup yields CDR1 SQVTM and CDR2 ANQGSEA. For the CDR3, the DNA is TGCAGCGTTGAAGATCCCGGACAGGGGGCTGACAATGAGCAGTTCTTC. Translating gives CSVEDPGQGADNEQFF.

The chain is built from TRBV5-1 and TRBJ2-7, with D maybe TRBD2 (6 bases). Germline V gene sequence: CDR1 SGHRS, CDR2 YFSETQ. The CDR3 has 13 amino acids. V lost 1 base and J lost 3, with 8 bases in between. CDR3 bases: TGCGCCAGCAGCTTGTGGGGGGTCTACGAGCAGTACTTC. This translates into CASSLWGVYEQYF.

A few counts support this clone. V is TRBV5-5 and J is TRBJ2-1; D call uncertain. V was trimmed by 1 base and J by 5 bases, leaving 10 bases between them. The CDR3 has 14 amino acids. Germline V gene sequence: CDR1 SGHKS, CDR2 YYEKEE (reference sequence). The CDR3 protein is CASSLYLKNNEQFF. CDR3 nucleotide sequence: TGTGCCAGCAGCTTGTACCTAAAAAACAATGAGCAGTTCTTC.

The CDR3 loop is CASRPGGTSGQETQYF. Written as DNA, the CDR3 is TGTGCCAGCAGGCCCGGAGGGACTAGCGGACAAGAGACCCAGTACTTC. The rearrangement links TRBV5-6 to TRBJ2-5, with TRBD2 matching over 11 bases. The CDR3 loop spans 16 amino acids. CDR1 is SGHDT and CDR2 is YYEEEE in the germline V gene. Germline trimming cut 5 bases from V and 2 bases from J; bases unmatched to any gene: 8.

The chain couples TRBV5-4 to TRBJ2-1; D is unresolved. This CDR3 is 14 amino acids long. Germline CDR1 reads SGHNT; CDR2 reads YYREEE (reference sequence). V shed 1 base and J shed 9 bases, with 14 bases lying between them. CDR3 sequence: CASSLFGLDIEQFF. The CDR3 DNA is TGTGCCAGCAGCTTGTTTGGTTTAGATATTGAGCAGTTCTTC.

The rearrangement uses TRBV19 and TRBJ2-4; TRBD2 matches at 9 bases. The V segment lost 3 bases and the J segment 7 bases; nucleotides outside the gene matches: 10. The CDR3 is made up of 16 amino acids. The germline gives CDR1 LNHDA, CDR2 SQIVND (reference sequence). For the CDR3, the DNA is TGTGCCAGTAGTATTCCGGGCGGGGGGGCCTATAACATTCAGTACTTC. Protein sequence: CASSIPGGGAYNIQYF.

This clone was seen only once. This chain links TRBV27 with TRBJ2-7; D gene unclear. This CDR3 has 15 residues. Germline CDR1 reads MNHEY; CDR2 reads SMNVEV (reference sequence). Trimming stripped 2 bases from V and 1 base from J, with 12 bases between. In DNA, the CDR3 is TGTGCCAGCAGTTTAGGAAACAGCCCTTCCTACGAGCAGTACTTC. It is translated as CASSLGNSPSYEQYF.

V usage is TRBV9 and J usage is TRBJ2-2; the match to TRBD2 covers 8 bases. CDR1 is SGDLS and CDR2 is YYNGEE in the germline V gene. V lost 1 base and J lost 5; bases outside the gene matches: 4. The CDR3 loop spans 15 amino acids. This CDR3 reads CASSVMRGETGELFF. In nucleotides, the CDR3 is TGTGCCAGCAGCGTAATGCGGGGGGAAACCGGGGAGCTGTTTTTT.

The chain uses TRBV21-1 and TRBJ1-4. TRBV21-1 is termed a pseudogene. This CDR3 has 16 amino acids. CDR3 amino acids: CASSKAPQDGEEKLFF. Written as DNA, the CDR3 is TGTGCCAGCAGCAAAGCGCCCCAGGACGGGGAGGAAAAACTGTTTTTT.